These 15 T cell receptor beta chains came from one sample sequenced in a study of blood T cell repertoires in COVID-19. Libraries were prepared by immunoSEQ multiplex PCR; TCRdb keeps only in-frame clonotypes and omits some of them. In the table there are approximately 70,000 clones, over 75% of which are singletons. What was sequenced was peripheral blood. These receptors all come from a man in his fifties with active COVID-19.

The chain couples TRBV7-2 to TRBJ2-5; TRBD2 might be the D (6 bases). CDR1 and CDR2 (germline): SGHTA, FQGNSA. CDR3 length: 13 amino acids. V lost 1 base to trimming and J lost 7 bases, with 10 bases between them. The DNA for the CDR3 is TGTGCCAGCAGCTTAGTGGGGGAGGCGACCCAGTACTTC. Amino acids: CASSLVGEATQYF.

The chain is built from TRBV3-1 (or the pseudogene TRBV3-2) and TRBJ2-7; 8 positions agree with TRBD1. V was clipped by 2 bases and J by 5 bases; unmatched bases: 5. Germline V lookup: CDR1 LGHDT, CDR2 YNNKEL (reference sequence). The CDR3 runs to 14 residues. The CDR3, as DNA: TGTGCCAGCAGCCAATACAGGGGGTCCCACGAGCAGTACTTC. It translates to CASSQYRGSHEQYF.

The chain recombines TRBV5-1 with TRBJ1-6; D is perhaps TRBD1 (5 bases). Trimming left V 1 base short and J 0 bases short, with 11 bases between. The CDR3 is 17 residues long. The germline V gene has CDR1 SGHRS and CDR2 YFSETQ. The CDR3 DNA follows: TGCGCCAGCAGCTTGTTCGACAGCAGCTCCTATAATTCACCCCTCCACTTT. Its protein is CASSLFDSSSYNSPLHF. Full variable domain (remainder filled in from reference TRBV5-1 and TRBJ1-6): KAGVTQTPRYLIKTRGQQVTLSCSPISGHRSVSWYQQTPGQGLQFLFEYFSETQRNKGNFPGRFSGRQFSNSRSEMNVSTLELGDSALYLCASSLFDSSSYNSPLHFGNGTRLTVT.

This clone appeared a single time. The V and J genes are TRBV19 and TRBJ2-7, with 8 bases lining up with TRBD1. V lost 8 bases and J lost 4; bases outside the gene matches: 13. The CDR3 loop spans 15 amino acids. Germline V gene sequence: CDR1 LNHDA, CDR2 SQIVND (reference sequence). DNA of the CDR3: TGTGCCAGTCCCACCGGCTGGACAGGGTTATACGAGCAGTACTTC. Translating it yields CASPTGWTGLYEQYF.

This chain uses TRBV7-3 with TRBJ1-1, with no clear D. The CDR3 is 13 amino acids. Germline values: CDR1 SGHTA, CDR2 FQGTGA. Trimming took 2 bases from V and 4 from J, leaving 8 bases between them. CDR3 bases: TGTGCCAGCAGCTTACTACAGACCACTGAAGCTTTCTTT. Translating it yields CASSLLQTTEAFF. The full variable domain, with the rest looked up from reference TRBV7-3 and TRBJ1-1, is GAGVSQTPSNKVTEKGKYVELRCDPISGHTALYWYRQSLGQGPEFLIYFQGTGAADDSGLPNDRFFAVRPEGSVSTLKIQRTERGDSAVYLCASSLLQTTEAFFGQGTRLTVV.

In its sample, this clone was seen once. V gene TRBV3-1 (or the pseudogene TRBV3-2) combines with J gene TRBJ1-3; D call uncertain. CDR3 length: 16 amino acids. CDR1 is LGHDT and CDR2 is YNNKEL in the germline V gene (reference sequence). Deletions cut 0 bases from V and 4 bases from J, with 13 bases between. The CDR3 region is CASSQDLGRRGNTIYF. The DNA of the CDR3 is TGTGCCAGCAGCCAAGATTTGGGGAGAAGGGGAAACACCATATATTTT.

The CDR3 DNA follows: TGTGCCAGTACGGGGGATCCTAGCACAGATACGCAGTATTTT. It codes for CASTGDPSTDTQYF. This sequence joins TRBV19 and TRBJ2-3; D possibly corresponds to TRBD2 (6 bases). Trimming removed 7 bases from V and 0 bases from J, with 11 bases in between. CDR3 length: 14 residues. The germline V gene has CDR1 LNHDA and CDR2 SQIVND (reference sequence).

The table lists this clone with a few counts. CDR3 coding DNA: TGCAGCGCCAGGGGGCAGGAGCAGTTCTTC. Protein sequence: CSARGQEQFF. The V call is TRBV29-1, the J call TRBJ2-1; 8 bases map to TRBD1. The CDR3 contains 10 residues. V was pared by 7 bases and J by 10 bases, with 3 bases of the junction left unmatched. The germline V gene has CDR1 SQVTM and CDR2 ANQGSEA.

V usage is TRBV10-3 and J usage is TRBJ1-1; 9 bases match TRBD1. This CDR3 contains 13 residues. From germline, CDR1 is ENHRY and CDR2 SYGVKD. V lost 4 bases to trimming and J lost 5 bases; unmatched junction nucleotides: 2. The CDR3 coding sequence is TGTGCCATCAGTGGACAGGGGGGGACTGAAGCTTTCTTT. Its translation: CAISGQGGTEAFF.

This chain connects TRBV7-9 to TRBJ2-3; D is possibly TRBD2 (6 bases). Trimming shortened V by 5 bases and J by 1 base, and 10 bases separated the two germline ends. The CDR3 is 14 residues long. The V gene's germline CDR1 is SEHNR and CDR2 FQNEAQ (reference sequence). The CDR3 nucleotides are TGTGCCAGCAGCGGTTCGGGGGGCACAGATACGCAGTATTTT. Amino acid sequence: CASSGSGGTDTQYF.

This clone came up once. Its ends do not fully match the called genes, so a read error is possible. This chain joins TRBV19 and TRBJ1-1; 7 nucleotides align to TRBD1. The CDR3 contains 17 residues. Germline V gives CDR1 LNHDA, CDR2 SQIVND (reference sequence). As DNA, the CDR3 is TGTGCCAGTAGAATAGCCTCGGGACAGATGATGAACACTGAAGCTTTCTTT. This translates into CASRIASGQMMNTEAFF.

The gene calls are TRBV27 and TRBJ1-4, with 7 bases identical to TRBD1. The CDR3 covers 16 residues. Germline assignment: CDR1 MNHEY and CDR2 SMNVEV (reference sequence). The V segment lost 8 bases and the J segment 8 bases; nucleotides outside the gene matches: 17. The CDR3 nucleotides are TGTGCCAGCCGTGATAGCGGGACAGCATCTCGGGAAAAACTGTTTTTT. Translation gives CASRDSGTASREKLFF.

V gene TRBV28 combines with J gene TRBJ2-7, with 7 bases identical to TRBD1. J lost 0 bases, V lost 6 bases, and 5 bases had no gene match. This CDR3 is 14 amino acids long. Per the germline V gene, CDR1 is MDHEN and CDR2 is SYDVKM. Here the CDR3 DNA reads TGTGCCAGCAGGTACCGGGACAGCTCCTACGAGCAGTACTTC. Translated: CASRYRDSSYEQYF.

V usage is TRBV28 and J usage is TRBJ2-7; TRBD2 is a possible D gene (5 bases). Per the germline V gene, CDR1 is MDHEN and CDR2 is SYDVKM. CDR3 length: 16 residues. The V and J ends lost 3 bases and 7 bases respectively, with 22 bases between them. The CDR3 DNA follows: TGTGCCAGCAGTTTTTTAGCAGTGGAGAGGAGGAGTGAGCAGTACTTC. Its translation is CASSFLAVERRSEQYF.

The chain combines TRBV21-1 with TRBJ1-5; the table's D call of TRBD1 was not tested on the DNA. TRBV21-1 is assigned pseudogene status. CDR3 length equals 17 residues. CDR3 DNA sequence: TGTGCCAGCAGCTCCGGGACAGGGGGATCCTGCAATCAGCCCCAGCATTTT. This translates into CASSSGTGGSCNQPQHF.